The T cell receptor beta chain described here comes from a study of T cell responses to AZD1222 COVID-19 vaccine. The CDR3 extends over 13 amino acids. CDR1 and CDR2 (germline): SGHRS, YFSETQ. V gave up 8 bases and J gave up 3 bases, with 13 bases separating them. Some clones are missing from TCRdb's copy, which holds only in-frame ones; the method was immunoSEQ multiplex PCR. The sample includes approximately 180,000 clones, around 88% of them seen just once. The sample here was peripheral blood, taken on day 0 of AZD1222 vaccination. V is TRBV5-1 and J is TRBJ2-3, with D unclear. The clonotype originates from an adult in good health. CDR3: CASGPGFTDTQYF. In nucleotides, the CDR3 is TGCGCCAGTGGGCCTGGTTTTACAGATACGCAGTATTTT.